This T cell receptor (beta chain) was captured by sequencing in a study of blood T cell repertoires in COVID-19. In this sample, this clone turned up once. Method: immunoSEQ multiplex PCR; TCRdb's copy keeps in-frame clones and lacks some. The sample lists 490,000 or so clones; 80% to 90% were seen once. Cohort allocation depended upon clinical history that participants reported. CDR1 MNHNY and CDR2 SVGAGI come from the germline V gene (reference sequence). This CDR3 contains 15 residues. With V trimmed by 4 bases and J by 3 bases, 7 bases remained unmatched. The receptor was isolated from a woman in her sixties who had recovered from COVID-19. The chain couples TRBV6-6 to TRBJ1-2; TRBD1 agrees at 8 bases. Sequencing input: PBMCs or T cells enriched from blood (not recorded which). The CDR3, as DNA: TGTGCCAGCAGTTCCGCAGGGACAGGTGACTATGGCTACACCTTC. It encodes CASSSAGTGDYGYTF.